One sample yielded the 4 T cell receptor beta chains listed below, sequenced in a study of blood T cells in healthy people across ages. Alongside a J-beta primer mix, a sample-barcoded 5' primer served in a second PCR lasting roughly 7 to 12 cycles. Each CDR3 protein is one row after TCRdb ran MiXCR on the 5' RACE reads. The sample holds around 820,000 distinct CDR3 sequences, around 25% seen once. Another study also made use of these data, one on T cells of mothers and their children.

The sequenced sample consisted of blood. The receptors were sampled from a boy younger than 18 in good health.

This clonotype was found a few times. V usage is TRBV20-1 and J usage is TRBJ2-7, with 9 bases matching TRBD1. The CDR3 is 15 residues long. With V trimmed by 1 base and J by 3 bases, 7 bases remained unmatched. Looked up from germline, CDR1 is DFQATT and CDR2 is SNEGSKA (reference sequence). CDR3: CSARVDRGIDYEQYF. Written as DNA, the CDR3 is TGCAGTGCTAGAGTTGACAGGGGGATTGACTACGAGCAGTACTTC.

The chain couples TRBV2 to TRBJ2-4; 9 nucleotides match TRBD1. CDR3 size: 14 residues. CDR1 SNHLY and CDR2 FYNNEI come from the germline V gene. V lost 5 bases, J lost 3 bases, and 2 bases stayed unmatched. In DNA form, the CDR3 reads TGTGCCAGCAGTAAGGACAGGGGCAAAAACATTCAGTACTTC. This encodes CASSKDRGKNIQYF.

Worth noting for this clonotype: The germline gene is not matched at one end of the junction; a read error may be the cause. The gene calls are TRBV28 and TRBJ2-1; 8 bases map to TRBD2. This CDR3 comprises 15 residues. CDR1 MDHEN and CDR2 SYDVKM come from the germline V gene. The CDR3 nucleotides read TGTGCCAGCAGTTCCCCTAGCGGGCCCTACAGTGAGCAGTTCTTC. Amino acids: CASSSPSGPYSEQFF.

V and J are TRBV6-2 or TRBV6-3 and TRBJ2-7, with no clear D. V was trimmed by 0 bases and J by 6 bases, leaving 21 bases between them. Germline V gene lookup returns CDR1 MNHEY and CDR2 SVGEGT. This CDR3 contains 17 residues. This CDR3 is CASSYSVVAPLLSEQYF. Here the CDR3 DNA reads TGTGCCAGCAGTTACTCGGTGGTAGCTCCTCTTCTATCCGAGCAGTACTTC.